The T cell receptor beta chain described here comes from a study of CD8 T cells in ankylosing spondylitis. Quantitative 5'-RACE with molecular barcodes generated TCR beta libraries. Each CDR3 protein is one row after TCRdb ran MiXCR on the 5' RACE reads. The sample holds over 200,000 distinct CDR3 sequences, about a sixth seen once. Notes on the study in general: Matched ankylosing spondylitis synovial fluid reportedly contained a significantly enriched population of disease-linked clones. A motif in TCR beta, a set of several highly homologous variants, appeared characteristic of ankylosing spondylitis blood.

To note about this clonotype: Its antigen is not identified.

This CDR3 has 13 amino acids. V dropped 3 bases and J dropped 2 bases, with 8 bases sitting between them. Germline V gene sequence: CDR1 SEHNR, CDR2 FQNEAQ (reference sequence). Sequenced input: blood, either unsorted or a sorted T cell fraction (not recorded which). The chain has TRBV7-9 and TRBJ2-7, with D perhaps assigned TRBD1 or TRBD2 (5 bases each). This TCR was sampled from a male donor with ankylosing spondylitis. The CDR3 here is CASSFRGPYEQYF. The CDR3 bases are TGTGCCAGCAGCTTTAGGGGACCCTACGAGCAGTACTTC.